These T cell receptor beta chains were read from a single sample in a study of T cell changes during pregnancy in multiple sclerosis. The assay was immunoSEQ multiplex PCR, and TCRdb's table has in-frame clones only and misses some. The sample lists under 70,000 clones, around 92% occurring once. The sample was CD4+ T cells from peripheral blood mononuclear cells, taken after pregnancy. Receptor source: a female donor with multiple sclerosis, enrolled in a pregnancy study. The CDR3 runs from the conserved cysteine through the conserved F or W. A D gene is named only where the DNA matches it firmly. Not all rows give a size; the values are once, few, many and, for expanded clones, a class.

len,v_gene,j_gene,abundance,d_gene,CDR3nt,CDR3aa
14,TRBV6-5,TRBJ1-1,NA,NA,TGTGCCAGCAGCCAAGTCGGGGGGAACACTGAAGCTTTCTTT,CASSQVGGNTEAFF
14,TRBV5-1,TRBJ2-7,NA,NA,TGCGCCAGCAGCTTGGCGGGAAGGGACTACGAGCAGTACTTC,CASSLAGRDYEQYF
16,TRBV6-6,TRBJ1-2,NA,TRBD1,TGTGCCAGCAGTTCACCGGGACAGGGGTCTAACTATGGCTACACCTTC,CASSSPGQGSNYGYTF
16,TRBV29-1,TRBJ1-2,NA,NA,TGCAGCGTTGAAATGGCGGGACCAAATTCTAACTATGGCTACACCTTC,CSVEMAGPNSNYGYTF
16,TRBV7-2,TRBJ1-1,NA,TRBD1,TGTGCCAGCAGCTTAGGGCCGGGACAGGGTGCAGCTGAAGCTTTCTTT,CASSLGPGQGAAEAFF
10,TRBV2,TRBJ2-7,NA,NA,TGTGCCAGCAGTTTCGACGAGCAGTACTTC,CASSFDEQYF
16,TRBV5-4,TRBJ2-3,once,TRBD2,TGTGCCAGCAGCTTGATAGCGGGGTCCACTACGCATACGCAGTATTTT,CASSLIAGSTTHTQYF
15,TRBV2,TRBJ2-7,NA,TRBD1,TGTGCCAGCAGTGATTTTTGGGACAGGGGTTACGAGCAGTACTTC,CASSDFWDRGYEQYF
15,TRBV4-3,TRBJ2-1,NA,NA,TGCGCCAGCAGCCAATACGGGAGTGGGAAAAATGAGCAGTTCTTC,CASSQYGSGKNEQFF
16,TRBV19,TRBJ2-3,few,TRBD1,TGTGCCAGTAGTCTAAGACAGGGGCGAGGCACAGATACGCAGTATTTT,CASSLRQGRGTDTQYF
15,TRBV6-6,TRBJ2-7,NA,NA,TGTGCCAGCACCCTTACCGGACAGCTCTACGGCGAGCAGTACTTC,CASTLTGQLYGEQYF
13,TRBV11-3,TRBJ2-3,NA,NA,TGTGCCAGCAGGGGGGCACACACAGATACGCAGTATTTT,CASRGAHTDTQYF
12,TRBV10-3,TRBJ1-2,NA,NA,TGTGCCATCAGACAGGAAAACTATGGCTACACCTTC,CAIRQENYGYTF
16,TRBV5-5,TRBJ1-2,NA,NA,TGTGCCAGCAGCTTGGTGGGGGCAGGCCTTGACTATGGCTACACCTTC,CASSLVGAGLDYGYTF
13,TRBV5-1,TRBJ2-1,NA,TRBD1,TGCGCCAGCAGCAGCGGACAGGGGAATGAGCAGTTCTTC,CASSSGQGNEQFF
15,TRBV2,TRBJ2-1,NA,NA,TGTGCCAGCAGACAAACGGGACTCCAAATCCATGAGCAGTTCTTC,CASRQTGLQIHEQFF